This entry describes one T cell receptor (beta chain). TCRdb recomputed calls from the PCR reads with MiXCR, one row per CDR3 protein. Among 3,900 or so distinct CDR3 sequences listed, roughly 67% were seen once. Samples came from patients with localized non-small cell lung adenocarcinoma. These data belong to a study of CD4 and CD8 cells across lung adenocarcinoma regions. This sequence originates from a female donor with lung adenocarcinoma. The CD4 and CD8 labels of this study may be unreliable. Specimen: CD8+ T cells from the margin of a lung tumor.

As DNA, the CDR3 is TGTGCCAGCAGCCGCCATACTAGCGGGAGGACCAACAATGAGCAGTTCTTC. Protein sequence: CASSRHTSGRTNNEQFF. The rearrangement links TRBV3-1 to TRBJ2-1, with 12 positions matching TRBD2. Germline V gene sequence: CDR1 LGHDT, CDR2 YNNKEL (reference sequence). Trimming removed 4 bases from V and 5 bases from J; junction bases left unmatched: 9. The CDR3 runs 17 residues.